A single sample is the source of the 2 T cell receptor beta chains below, sequenced in a study of T cells in Graves' hyperthyroidism and ophthalmopathy. Researchers amplified the TCR beta CDR3 regions from RNA transcripts. First-round RT-PCR with HTBI primers amplified the TCR CDR3 region. One entry per CDR3 protein results from TCRdb running MiXCR on the multiplex PCR reads. The repertoire holds around 620,000 distinct CDR3 sequences, about 16% seen once, with over 3.5% in the top ten. Sequencing was performed on blood. The receptor source for this set is a woman younger than 45 with Graves' hyperthyroidism.

The table lists this clonotype with many counts. The rearrangement links TRBV20-1 to TRBJ1-1; tentatively, D is TRBD1 (5 bases). Germline loops: CDR1 DFQATT, CDR2 SNEGSKA (reference sequence). Trimming stripped 0 bases from V and 5 bases from J, with 16 bases between. The CDR3 totals 15 residues. CDR3 nucleotide sequence: TGCAGTGCTAGAGAGAGGGAGGTGGGGGGAACTGAAGCTTTCTTT. Encoded protein: CSAREREVGGTEAFF.

This chain uses TRBV6-2 or TRBV6-3 with TRBJ1-1, with D possibly being TRBD1 (5 bases). Between the trimmed V and J ends, which lost 2 bases and 6 bases, there was a span of 16 bases. This CDR3 is built from 15 residues. Germline CDR1 and CDR2: MNHEY and SVGEGT. The CDR3 protein is CASSYGARVLAEAFF. As DNA, the CDR3 is TGTGCCAGCAGTTACGGGGCAAGGGTTCTTGCTGAAGCTTTCTTT.